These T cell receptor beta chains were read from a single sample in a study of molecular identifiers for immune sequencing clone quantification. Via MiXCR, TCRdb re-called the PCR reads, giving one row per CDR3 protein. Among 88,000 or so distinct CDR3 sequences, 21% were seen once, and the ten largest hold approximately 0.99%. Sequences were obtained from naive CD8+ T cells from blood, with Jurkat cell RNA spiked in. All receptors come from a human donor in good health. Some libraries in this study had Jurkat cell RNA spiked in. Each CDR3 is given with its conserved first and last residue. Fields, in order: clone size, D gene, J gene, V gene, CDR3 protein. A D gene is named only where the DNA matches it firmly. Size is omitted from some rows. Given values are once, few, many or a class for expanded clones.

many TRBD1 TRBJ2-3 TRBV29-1 CSVEDSKTGGAGDTQYF
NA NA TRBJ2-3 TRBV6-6 CASSYSFLRGDTQYF
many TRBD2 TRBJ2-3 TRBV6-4 CASSPKLAGQSDTQYF
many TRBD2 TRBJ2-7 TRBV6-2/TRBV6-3 CASSEHWREDSYEQYF
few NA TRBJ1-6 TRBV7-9 CASSFTGKPQNNSPLHF
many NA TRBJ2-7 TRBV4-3 CASSQFISYEQYF
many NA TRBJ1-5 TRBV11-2 CASSWDTGDQPQHF
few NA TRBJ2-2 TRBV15 CATSRDLGNTGELFF
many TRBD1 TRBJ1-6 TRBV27 CASSLGTGGYNSPLHF
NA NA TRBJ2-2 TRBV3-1 CASSQAYDTANTGELFF
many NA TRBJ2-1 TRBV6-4 CASSDYGTIAPNEQFF
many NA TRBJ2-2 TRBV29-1 CSVELWVGDTGELFF
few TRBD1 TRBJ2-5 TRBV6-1 CASTLWTAGTEETQYF
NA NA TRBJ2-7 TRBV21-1 CASSKGVSDPLAYEQYF
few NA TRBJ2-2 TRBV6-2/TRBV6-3 CAGSYGDTGELFF
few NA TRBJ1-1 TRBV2 CASGGVGTEAFF
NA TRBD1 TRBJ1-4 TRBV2 CASSDSTGDEKLFF
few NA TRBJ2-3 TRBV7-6 CASSLVRDFRMMQYF
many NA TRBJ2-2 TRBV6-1 CASSEGGVVPNTGELFF
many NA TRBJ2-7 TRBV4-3 CASSQDRDLAYEQYF